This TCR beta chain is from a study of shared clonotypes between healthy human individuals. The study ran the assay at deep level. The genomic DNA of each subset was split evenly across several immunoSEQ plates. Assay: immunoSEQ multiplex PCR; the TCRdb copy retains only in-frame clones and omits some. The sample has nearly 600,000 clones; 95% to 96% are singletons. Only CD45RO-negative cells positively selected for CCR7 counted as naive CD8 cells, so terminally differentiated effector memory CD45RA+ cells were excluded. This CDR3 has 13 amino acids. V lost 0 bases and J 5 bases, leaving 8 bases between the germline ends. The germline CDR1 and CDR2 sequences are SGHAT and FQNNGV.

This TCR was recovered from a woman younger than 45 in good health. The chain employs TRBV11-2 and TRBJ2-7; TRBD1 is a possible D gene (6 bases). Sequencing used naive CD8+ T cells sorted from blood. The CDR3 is CASSLEGGNEQYF. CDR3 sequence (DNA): TGTGCCAGCAGCTTAGAAGGGGGTAACGAGCAGTACTTC.